The 13 T cell receptor beta chains given below trace back to one sample, sequenced in a study of cytomegalovirus exposure and HLA in healthy donors. The PCR contained 60 Vbeta and 13 Jbeta primers. Using immunoSEQ multiplex PCR, the repertoire was profiled, and TCRdb retains in-frame clones only, with some absent. In the table there are about 180,000 clones, around 80% of which are singletons. Sequenced sample: PBMCs. The receptors derive from a woman between 35 and 50 years old in good health and CMV-seronegative.

The V call is TRBV18, the J call TRBJ2-7; 7 nucleotides match TRBD1. Looked up from germline, CDR1 is KGHSH and CDR2 is LQKENI. After removal of 1 base from V and 7 bases from J, the junction contained 4 bases not matched to a gene. The CDR3 covers 13 residues. The CDR3 bases are TGTGCCAGCTCACCACTCGACAGGGCAGAGCAGTACTTC. Translating it yields CASSPLDRAEQYF.

This chain connects TRBV5-4 to TRBJ2-7; D may be TRBD2 (7 bases). V was shortened by 2 bases and J by 3 bases, with 15 bases between the two germline ends. The CDR3 is 15 residues long. Germline lookup yields CDR1 SGHNT and CDR2 YYREEE (reference sequence). The CDR3 is CASSFGGRLFYEQYF. The CDR3 DNA reads TGTGCCAGCAGCTTCGGGGGGCGATTATTCTACGAGCAGTACTTC.

The chain recombines TRBV7-8 with TRBJ1-2; D perhaps matches TRBD1 (6 bases). V lost 2 bases to trimming and J lost 8 bases, with 18 bases between them. This CDR3 comprises 15 residues. Germline V gene sequence: CDR1 SGHVS, CDR2 FQNEAQ. CDR3 region: CASSLIRSRGEGYTF. DNA of the CDR3: TGTGCCAGCAGCTTAATAAGGTCCAGGGGCGAAGGCTACACCTTC.

The rearrangement joins TRBV5-8 to TRBJ1-2; D is perhaps TRBD1 (5 bases). The CDR3 is 15 residues long. V was cut by 1 base and J by 4 bases, with 14 bases left in between. In germline, CDR1 is SGHTS, CDR2 YDEGEE. The CDR3 protein is CASSLRGEGIYGYTF. The DNA of the CDR3 is TGTGCCAGCAGCTTGAGAGGGGAGGGGATCTATGGCTACACCTTC.

The rearrangement links TRBV4-3 to TRBJ2-3, with TRBD2 matching over 8 bases. The junction had 5 bases not matched to a gene; V was cut back by 3 bases and J by 0 bases. CDR1 and CDR2 (germline): LGHNA, YSLEER. This CDR3 has 16 residues. CDR3 in amino acids: CASSHFSGGSTDTQYF. The CDR3 bases are TGCGCCAGCAGCCATTTTTCGGGAGGGAGCACAGATACGCAGTATTTT.

This chain joins TRBV7-2 and TRBJ1-5; 8 bases are a match to TRBD1. The CDR3 length is 14 residues. The V and J ends lost 6 bases and 6 bases, in that order; junction bases with no gene match: 7. CDR1 and CDR2 (germline): SGHTA, FQGNSA. The chain's CDR3 is CASREQGVAQPQHF. CDR3 in DNA: TGTGCCAGCAGGGAACAGGGGGTTGCTCAGCCCCAGCATTTT.

The table lists this clone with a few counts. The gene calls are TRBV5-4 and TRBJ1-4; TRBD1 matches 7 bases. The length of the CDR3 is 15 residues. Germline V gives CDR1 SGHNT, CDR2 YYREEE (reference sequence). Unmatched junction bases numbered 8, after V lost 4 bases and J lost 5 bases. CDR3 amino acids: CASSPRQGSNEKLFF. The CDR3 nucleotides are TGTGCCAGCAGCCCCAGACAGGGTTCCAATGAAAAACTGTTTTTT.

V usage is TRBV21-1 and J usage is TRBJ2-7; the table's D gene call, TRBD1, was not cross checked with the DNA. TRBV21-1 is termed a pseudogene. The CDR3 is 17 residues long. Written as DNA, the CDR3 is TGTGCCAGCAGCAAAGGGTTCCGGGACAGGTTATGCTACGAGCAGTACTTC. Translated: CASSKGFRDRLCYEQYF.

The CDR3, as DNA: TGTGCCAGCAGCTTGGTTGGACAGGGTAGACACACCATATATTTT. As protein: CASSLVGQGRHTIYF. The chain joins TRBV7-9 to TRBJ1-3; 8 bases agree with TRBD1. V was pared by 3 bases and J by 8 bases, with 9 bases of the junction left unmatched. Germline V CDR1 and CDR2: SEHNR, FQNEAQ (reference sequence). CDR3 length: 15 amino acids.

The genes are TRBV27 and TRBJ1-5, with a weak D call TRBD1 (5 bases). The CDR3 spans 15 residues. Germline V lookup: CDR1 MNHEY, CDR2 SMNVEV (reference sequence). Trimming left V 8 bases short and J 2 bases short, with 16 bases between. This chain's CDR3 is CASAVGVGGNQPQHF. CDR3 nucleotide sequence: TGTGCCAGCGCCGTTGGTGTAGGGGGCAATCAGCCCCAGCATTTT.

The V and J genes are TRBV7-9 and TRBJ2-2; no definite D call. V was pared by 8 bases and J by 0 bases, with 13 bases between. Per germline, CDR1 SEHNR and CDR2 FQNEAQ (reference sequence). The CDR3 length is 15 residues. CDR3 nucleotides: TGTGCCAGCGAGCCCCTCAGCGCGAACACCGGGGAGCTGTTTTTT. Translation gives CASEPLSANTGELFF.

This rearrangement joins TRBV29-1 to TRBJ1-1; a possible D gene is TRBD1 (5 bases). The CDR3 consists of 13 residues. Germline CDR1 and CDR2: SQVTM and ANQGSEA. With 4 bases removed from V and 6 bases from J, the gap between germline ends came to 15 bases. The DNA of the CDR3 is TGCAGCGTTGCGGCGGGGGTATGGGCTGAAGCTTTCTTT. Its translation: CSVAAGVWAEAFF. Filled out from reference TRBV29-1 and TRBJ1-1, the complete variable domain reads SAVISQKPSRDICQRGTSLTIQCQVDSQVTMMFWYRQQPGQSLTLIATANQGSEATYESGFVIDKFPISRPNLTFSTLTVSNMSPEDSSIYLCSVAAGVWAEAFFGQGTRLTVV.

The V gene is TRBV10-3, the J gene TRBJ1-4, with a weak D call TRBD1 (5 bases). The CDR3 extends over 14 amino acids. The V gene's germline CDR1 is ENHRY and CDR2 SYGVKD. V was trimmed by 2 bases and J by 5 bases, leaving 9 bases between them. The CDR3 is CAISEGTGNEKLFF. CDR3 sequence (DNA): TGTGCCATCAGTGAGGGAACAGGAAATGAAAAACTGTTTTTT.